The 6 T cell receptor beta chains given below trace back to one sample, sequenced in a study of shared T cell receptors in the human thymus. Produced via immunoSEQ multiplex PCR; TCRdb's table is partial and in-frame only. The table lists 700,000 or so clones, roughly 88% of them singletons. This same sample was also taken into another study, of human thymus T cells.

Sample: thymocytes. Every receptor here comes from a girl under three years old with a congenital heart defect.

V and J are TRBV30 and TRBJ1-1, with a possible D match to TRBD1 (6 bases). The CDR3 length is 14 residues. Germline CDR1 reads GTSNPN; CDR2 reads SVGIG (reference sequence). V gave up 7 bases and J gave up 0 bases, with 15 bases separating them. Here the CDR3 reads CAYTGQSLNTEAFF. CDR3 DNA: TGTGCCTACACTGGACAGTCCTTGAACACTGAAGCTTTCTTT.

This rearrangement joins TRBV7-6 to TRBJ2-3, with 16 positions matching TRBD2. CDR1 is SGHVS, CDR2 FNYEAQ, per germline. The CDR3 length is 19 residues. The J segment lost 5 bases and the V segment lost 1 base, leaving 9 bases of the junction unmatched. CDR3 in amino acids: CASSLVEGLAGGPRDTQYF. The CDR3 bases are TGTGCCAGCAGCTTAGTTGAGGGACTAGCGGGGGGGCCCCGAGATACGCAGTATTTT.

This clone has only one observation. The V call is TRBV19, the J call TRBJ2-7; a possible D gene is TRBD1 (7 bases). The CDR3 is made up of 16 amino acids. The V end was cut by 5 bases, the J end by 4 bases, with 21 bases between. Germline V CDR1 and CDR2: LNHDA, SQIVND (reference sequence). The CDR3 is CASSGQGRTGCYEQYF. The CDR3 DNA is TGTGCCAGTAGTGGGCAGGGGAGGACAGGATGTTACGAGCAGTACTTC.

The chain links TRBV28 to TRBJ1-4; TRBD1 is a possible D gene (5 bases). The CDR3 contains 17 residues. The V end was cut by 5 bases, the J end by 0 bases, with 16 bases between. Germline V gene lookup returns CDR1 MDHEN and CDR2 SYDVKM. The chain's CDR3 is CASSRWRGRATNEKLFF. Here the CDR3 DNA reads TGTGCCAGCAGTCGATGGCGGGGCCGCGCAACTAATGAAAAACTGTTTTTT.

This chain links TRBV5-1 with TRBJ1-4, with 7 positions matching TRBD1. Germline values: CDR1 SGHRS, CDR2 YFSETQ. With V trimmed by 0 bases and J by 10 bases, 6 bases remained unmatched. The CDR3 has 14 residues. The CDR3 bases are TGCGCCAGCAGCTTGGACAGGGGATGGGGAAAACTGTTTTTT. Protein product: CASSLDRGWGKLFF.

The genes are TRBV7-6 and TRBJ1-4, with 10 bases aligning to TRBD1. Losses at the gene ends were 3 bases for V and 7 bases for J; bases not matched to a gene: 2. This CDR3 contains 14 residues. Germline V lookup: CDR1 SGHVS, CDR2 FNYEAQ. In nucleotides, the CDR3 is TGTGCCAGCAGCTTCCGGGACAGGGGTGAAAAACTGTTTTTT. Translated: CASSFRDRGEKLFF.